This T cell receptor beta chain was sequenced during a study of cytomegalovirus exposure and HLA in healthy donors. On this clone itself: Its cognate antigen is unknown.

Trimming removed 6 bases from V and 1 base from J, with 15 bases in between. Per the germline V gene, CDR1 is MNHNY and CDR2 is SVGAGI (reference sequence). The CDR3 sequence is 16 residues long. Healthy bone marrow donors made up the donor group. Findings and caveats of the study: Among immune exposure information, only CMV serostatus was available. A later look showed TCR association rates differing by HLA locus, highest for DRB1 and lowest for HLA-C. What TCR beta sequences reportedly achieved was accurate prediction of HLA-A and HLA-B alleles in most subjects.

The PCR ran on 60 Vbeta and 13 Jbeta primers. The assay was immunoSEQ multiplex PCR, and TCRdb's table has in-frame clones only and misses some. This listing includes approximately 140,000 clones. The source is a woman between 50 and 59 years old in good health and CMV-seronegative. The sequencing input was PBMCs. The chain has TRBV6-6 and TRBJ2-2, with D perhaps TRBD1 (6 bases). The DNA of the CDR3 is TGTGCCAGCAGAGGGATCGTGGGACAGAACACCGGGGAGCTGTTTTTT. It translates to CASRGIVGQNTGELFF.